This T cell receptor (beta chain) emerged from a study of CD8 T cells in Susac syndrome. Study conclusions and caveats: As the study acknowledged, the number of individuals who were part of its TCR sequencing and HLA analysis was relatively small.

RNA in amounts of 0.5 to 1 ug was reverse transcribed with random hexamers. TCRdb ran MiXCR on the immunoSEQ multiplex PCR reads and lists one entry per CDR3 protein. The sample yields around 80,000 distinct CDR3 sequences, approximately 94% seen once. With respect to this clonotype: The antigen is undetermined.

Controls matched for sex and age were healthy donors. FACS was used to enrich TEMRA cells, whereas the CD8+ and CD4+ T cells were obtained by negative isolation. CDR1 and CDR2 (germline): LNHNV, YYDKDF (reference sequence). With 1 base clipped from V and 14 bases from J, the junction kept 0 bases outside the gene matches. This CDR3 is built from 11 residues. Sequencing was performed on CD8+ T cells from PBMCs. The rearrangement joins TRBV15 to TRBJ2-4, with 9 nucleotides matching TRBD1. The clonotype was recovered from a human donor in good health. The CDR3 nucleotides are TGTGCCACCAGCAGAGGGGACAGGGAGTACTTC. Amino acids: CATSRGDREYF.